This T cell receptor beta chain was recovered during a study of T cells expressing NK-cell markers. For the study at large: HCMV seropositivity marked seven of the eight sequenced donors; one was seronegative.

Notes on this clonotype: Its antigen is unidentified.

TCR beta libraries carry UMIs added by 5'RACE template switching. One entry per CDR3 protein, without DNA, is what TCRdb gives after re-calling the 5' RACE reads. The sample data list 500,000 or so distinct CDR3 sequences. Germline CDR1 and CDR2: MDHEN and SYDVKM. This CDR3 region has 16 residues. Study-level results: In a handful of donors, dominant clonotypes made up about 28.3-65% of CD3+CD56-NKG2C+ cells. Clarity on HCMV specificity was lacking for the expanded NKG2C+ T cell clones.

Sequenced: blood T cells: a sorted CD56 or NKG2C T cell subset, CD4+ or CD8+ T cells, or bulk PBMC T cells (not recorded which). This chain uses TRBV28 with TRBJ2-3; the D call from TCRdb, TRBD2, cannot be confirmed without DNA. The TCR comes from a man aged 18 to 29 in good health. CDR3 region: CASLRSAGVSTDTQYF. The whole variable domain, remainder taken from reference TRBV28 and TRBJ2-3, is DVKVTQSSRYLVKRTGEKVFLECVQDMDHENMFWYRQDPGLGLRLIYFSYDVKMKEKGDIPEGYSVSREKKERFSLILESASTNQTSMYLCASLRSAGVSTDTQYFGPGTRLTVL.